The entry that follows covers one T cell receptor beta chain sequence. In the authors' methods: How many nucleated cells were present was estimated from reference gene primer amplification. The method was immunoSEQ multiplex PCR; TCRdb's version includes in-frame clones alone and lacks a portion of them. That table gives V, J and clone size, and the DNA gave D and trimming. The table lists about 100,000 clones, approximately 86% of them singletons. This entry is derived from a study of blood T cell repertoires in COVID-19. CDR3 size: 13 residues. CDR1 and CDR2 from the germline V gene are MDHEN and SYDVKM.

The TCR comes from a man aged 50 or older with active or convalescent COVID-19. Sequencing input: peripheral blood. This sequence joins TRBV28 and TRBJ1-6; unclear D gene. Here the CDR3 reads CASGFSYNSPLHF. DNA for the CDR3: TGTGCGTCAGGATTCTCCTATAATTCACCCCTCCACTTT.